The present T cell receptor beta chain was sequenced within a study of glioma-infiltrating T cells after dendritic cell vaccination. Findings and caveats of the study: No direct clonality-survival link was found; a diverse polyclonal response may matter.

Primers: 60 V beta forward and 13 J beta reverse. Libraries were prepared by immunoSEQ multiplex PCR; TCRdb keeps only in-frame clonotypes and omits some of them. The repertoire has approximately 100,000 clones, about 80% of them found once; the top ten carry 5.5% to 7%. Germline CDR1 is SGHRS and CDR2 is YFSETQ. Germline trimming cut 4 bases from V and 3 bases from J; bases unmatched to any gene: 10. The CDR3 has 16 amino acids. Selection required adequate fresh-frozen tumor tissue plus more than two years' survival data. As regards this clone: Its antigen is unidentified.

The specimen comprised blood, sampled before dendritic cell vaccination. The receptor comes from a human donor with glioblastoma. The chain carries TRBV5-1 and TRBJ1-3; 7 bases agree with TRBD1. This chain's CDR3 is CASSLTGEQGGNTIYF. The DNA for the CDR3 is TGCGCCAGCAGCCTAACAGGGGAGCAGGGTGGAAACACCATATATTTT.